This is a list of T cell receptor beta chains from one sample in a study of shared clonotypes between healthy human individuals. Generated by immunoSEQ multiplex PCR, the TCRdb table keeps only in-frame clones and is missing some. The table has 950,000 to 1,300,000 clones, 65% to 75% seen once. The source material was memory CD4+ T cells sorted from blood. These receptor sequences come from a man in his late teens or twenties in good health. The conserved cysteine and the conserved F or W are not part of the CDR3 here. Each record gives: V gene, CDR3 length, CDR3 protein.

>TRBV2|11
ASSEAQADTQY
>TRBV16|12
ASTIGRNTGELF
>TRBV2|11
ASSGPSGAEQY
>TRBV7-8|13
ASSPLGLGPYEQY
>TRBV7-2|12
ASSLKGGSYGYT
>TRBV5-1|12
ASSLTAGRDEQF
>TRBV18|14
ASSPRGTGSGNTIY
>TRBV19|11
ASSRSTPETQY
>TRBV4-2|12
ASSQDRGVGEQY
>TRBV5-6|13
ASSLRSGSRDTQY
>TRBV9|13
ASSALGQGGSPLH
>TRBV10-3|16
AISESAFAGDSNQPQH
>TRBV19|13
ASRDTGTSGYEQY
>TRBV7-2|13
ASSPTDRANQPQH
>TRBV5-1|13
ASSSVSSSYNEQF
>TRBV29-1|10
SIGEGEDTQY
>TRBV28|10
ASSFVDTEAF